Listed here are 30 T cell receptor beta chains from one sample, sequenced in a study of blood T cell repertoires in COVID-19. The protocol was immunoSEQ multiplex PCR, while the TCRdb copy is restricted to in-frame clones and leaves out a portion. This table has about 260,000 clones, 70% to 90% appearing once. Sample: peripheral blood. The receptors shown here come from a woman between 50 and 59 years old with acute or convalescent COVID-19.

This chain connects TRBV23-1 to TRBJ1-5; D might be TRBD1 (6 bases). TRBV23-1 is placed among ORFs of uncertain function. V was pared by 4 bases and J by 0 bases, with 13 bases between. This CDR3 is 16 amino acids long. Written as DNA, the CDR3 is TGCGCCAGCAGTCTGGGACAACGTTTTAGCAATCAGCCCCAGCATTTT. Translated: CASSLGQRFSNQPQHF.

The rearrangement uses TRBV28 and TRBJ2-2; the match to TRBD2 covers 8 bases. The CDR3 contains 17 residues. CDR1 and CDR2 from the germline V gene are MDHEN and SYDVKM. Trimming removed 5 bases from V and 2 bases from J; junction bases left unmatched: 10. For the CDR3, the DNA is TGTGCCAGCAGTATACCCGGGACTAGGCGAAACACCGGGGAGCTGTTTTTT. Translating gives CASSIPGTRRNTGELFF.

The sample holds a few counts of this clone. V gene TRBV2 combines with J gene TRBJ1-4; D gene uncertain. Per the germline V gene, CDR1 is SNHLY and CDR2 is FYNNEI. The CDR3 sequence is 12 residues long. V lost 10 bases, J lost 6 bases, and 12 bases lay in between. DNA for the CDR3: TGTGCCACTCTCGGAGGTTATGAAAAACTGTTTTTT. Translating it yields CATLGGYEKLFF.

This clone was picked up one time. This rearrangement joins TRBV3-1 (or the pseudogene TRBV3-2) to TRBJ2-7, with D uncertain. This CDR3 comprises 15 residues. Trimming pared 1 base from V and 6 bases from J, leaving 16 bases between. The germline gives CDR1 LGHDT, CDR2 YNNKEL (reference sequence). The CDR3 here is CASSQATVVVGEQYF. CDR3 DNA sequence: TGTGCCAGCAGCCAAGCAACAGTGGTGGTGGGCGAGCAGTACTTC.

The genes are TRBV4-3 and TRBJ2-3, with D possibly matching TRBD2 (6 bases). V was pared by 4 bases and J by 7 bases, with 18 bases between. This CDR3 comprises 15 residues. Germline lookup yields CDR1 LGHNA and CDR2 YSLEER. In DNA form, the CDR3 reads TGCGCCAGCAGCCCGGGACCGGGAGCCCCATATACGCAGTATTTT. It translates to CASSPGPGAPYTQYF.

The V and J genes are TRBV7-3 and TRBJ2-1, with 8 bases that match TRBD2. The J segment lost 5 bases and the V segment lost 1 base, leaving 4 bases of the junction unmatched. CDR1 and CDR2 (germline): SGHTA, FQGTGA. This CDR3 region has 15 residues. CDR3 in amino acids: CASSLMSGGNNEQFF. CDR3 in DNA: TGTGCCAGCAGCTTAATGAGCGGGGGAAACAATGAGCAGTTCTTC.

This chain joins TRBV4-1 and TRBJ1-4; no firm D call. From germline, CDR1 is MGHRA and CDR2 YSYEKL. This CDR3 spans 15 amino acids. Trimming removed 0 bases at V and 7 bases at J, with 12 bases between. The CDR3 sequence is CASSQDRGNSEKLFF. DNA of the CDR3: TGCGCCAGCAGCCAAGATCGGGGAAACAGTGAAAAACTGTTTTTT.

The rearrangement uses TRBV5-6 and TRBJ2-5, with D perhaps TRBD2 (6 bases). V lost 3 bases and J lost 0, with 12 bases in between. Germline V gene sequence: CDR1 SGHDT, CDR2 YYEEEE. The CDR3 is made up of 15 amino acids. CDR3 sequence reads: CASSSSGGYQETQYF. The CDR3 region has the DNA TGTGCCAGCAGCTCCAGTGGGGGGTACCAAGAGACCCAGTACTTC. Based on the CDR3 plus reference TRBV5-6 and TRBJ2-5, the full variable domain is DAGVTQSPTHLIKTRGQQVTLRCSPKSGHDTVSWYQQALGQGPQFIFQYYEEEERQRGNFPDRFSGHQFPNYSSELNVNALLLGDSALYLCASSSSGGYQETQYFGPGTRLLVL.

The V gene is TRBV4-2, the J gene TRBJ2-1, with 9 positions matching TRBD2. The germline V gene encodes CDR1 LGHNA and CDR2 YNFKEQ. V was pared by 1 base and J by 5 bases, with 3 bases of the junction left unmatched. The CDR3 is made up of 15 amino acids. The CDR3 loop is CASSQGTSEDNEQFF. In nucleotides, the CDR3 is TGTGCCAGCAGCCAAGGGACTAGCGAAGACAATGAGCAGTTCTTC.

Here the CDR3 reads CASSLTIGYEQYF. In DNA, the CDR3 is TGCGCCAGCAGCTTAACTATTGGCTACGAGCAGTACTTC. This chain connects TRBV5-1 to TRBJ2-7; no firm D call. Per germline, CDR1 SGHRS and CDR2 YFSETQ. V gave up 2 bases and J gave up 3 bases, with 9 bases separating them. CDR3 length: 13 amino acids. Based on the CDR3 plus reference TRBV5-1 and TRBJ2-7, the full variable domain is KAGVTQTPRYLIKTRGQQVTLSCSPISGHRSVSWYQQTPGQGLQFLFEYFSETQRNKGNFPGRFSGRQFSNSRSEMNVSTLELGDSALYLCASSLTIGYEQYFGPGTRLTVT.

The chain combines TRBV11-2 with TRBJ1-1; D possibly corresponds to TRBD1 (5 bases). Trimming took 4 bases from V and 5 from J, leaving 8 bases between them. Germline assignment: CDR1 SGHAT and CDR2 FQNNGV. This CDR3 is built from 12 residues. The CDR3 region has the DNA TGTGCCAGCAGCTCCACAGGAACTGAAGCTTTCTTT. Its protein product is CASSSTGTEAFF.

The J gene is TRBJ2-5, the V gene TRBV19, with a weak D call TRBD2 (5 bases). V gave up 3 bases and J gave up 3 bases, with 11 bases separating them. Germline values: CDR1 LNHDA, CDR2 SQIVND (reference sequence). The CDR3 is made up of 14 amino acids. CDR3 coding DNA: TGTGCCAGTAGTATTGAGGGAGCGAAAGAGACCCAGTACTTC. Amino acid sequence: CASSIEGAKETQYF.

This sequence joins TRBV3-1 (or the pseudogene TRBV3-2) and TRBJ2-7; 13 positions match TRBD2. V lost 4 bases to trimming and J lost 5 bases; unmatched junction nucleotides: 5. The CDR3 has 15 residues. CDR1 and CDR2 from the germline V gene are LGHDT and YNNKEL (reference sequence). CDR3: CASSRGLAGDDEQYF. For the CDR3, the DNA is TGTGCCAGCAGCCGCGGACTAGCGGGAGATGACGAGCAGTACTTC.

The CDR3 DNA reads TGTGCCAGCAGCTTAGGTCAAGGGGGATATGGCTACACCTTC. It yields the protein CASSLGQGGYGYTF. The chain carries TRBV7-8 and TRBJ1-2, with D possibly being TRBD1 (6 bases). CDR3 length: 14 residues. V dropped 1 base and J dropped 5 bases, with 11 bases sitting between them. Germline lookup yields CDR1 SGHVS and CDR2 FQNEAQ.

The gene calls are TRBV6-5 and TRBJ2-7; D not resolved. Between the trimmed V and J ends, which lost 7 bases and 1 base, there was a span of 11 bases. Germline values: CDR1 MNHEY, CDR2 SVGAGI. CDR3 size: 13 residues. CDR3 sequence: CASMPGRSYEQYF. The CDR3 DNA is TGTGCCAGCATGCCAGGCCGGTCCTACGAGCAGTACTTC.

The rearrangement links TRBV6-6 to TRBJ2-5, with D unclear. Trimming stripped 2 bases from V and 5 bases from J, with 6 bases between. The CDR3 runs 12 residues. Germline CDR1 and CDR2: MNHNY and SVGAGI (reference sequence). The CDR3 region is CASSYGWETQYF. As DNA, the CDR3 is TGTGCCAGCAGTTACGGCTGGGAGACCCAGTACTTC.

J is TRBJ1-5 and V is TRBV28; no clear D gene. Germline assignment: CDR1 MDHEN and CDR2 SYDVKM. The germline V and J ends were trimmed by 6 bases and 2 bases, with 14 bases remaining between them. The CDR3 spans 15 residues. This chain's CDR3 is CASSPTRRGNQPQHF. As DNA, the CDR3 is TGTGCCAGCAGCCCGACCCGACGGGGCAATCAGCCCCAGCATTTT.

The gene calls are TRBV11-2 and TRBJ1-2; a possible D gene is TRBD1 (6 bases). Looked up from germline, CDR1 is SGHAT and CDR2 is FQNNGV. The CDR3 runs 17 residues. The V end was cut by 0 bases, the J end by 7 bases, with 21 bases between. CDR3: CASSLDPSGGASGGYTF. The DNA of the CDR3 is TGTGCCAGCAGCTTAGACCCGTCGGGGGGGGCCTCGGGTGGCTACACCTTC.

V and J are TRBV30 and TRBJ1-2; TRBD1 agrees at 9 bases. CDR1 and CDR2 (germline): GTSNPN, SVGIG (reference sequence). V dropped 1 base and J dropped 6; count of bases not matched to a gene: 9. This CDR3 comprises 15 residues. The CDR3 loop is CAWSAGQGSGDGYTF. The CDR3 bases are TGTGCCTGGAGTGCAGGACAGGGGAGTGGGGATGGCTACACCTTC.

The V call is TRBV11-2, the J call TRBJ2-1, with 8 positions matching TRBD1. Trimming cost V 5 bases and J 6 bases; bases outside gene matches: 12. Germline loops: CDR1 SGHAT, CDR2 FQNNGV. The CDR3 has 16 residues. The CDR3: CASSQGRRTGPNEQFF. DNA of the CDR3: TGTGCCAGCAGCCAAGGACGAAGGACAGGGCCCAATGAGCAGTTCTTC.

The chain has TRBV5-1 and TRBJ2-7; 9 bases map to TRBD2. The CDR3 covers 16 residues. Per germline, CDR1 SGHRS and CDR2 YFSETQ. The ends lost 2 bases at V and 1 base at J; junction bases unmatched: 7. CDR3 protein: CASSFGAGGLSYEQYF. CDR3 nucleotides: TGCGCCAGCAGCTTTGGAGCGGGAGGCCTATCCTACGAGCAGTACTTC.

V usage is TRBV11-3 and J usage is TRBJ1-2; D call uncertain. V was clipped by 4 bases and J by 2 bases, with 8 bases between them. This CDR3 is built from 13 residues. Germline values: CDR1 SGHNT, CDR2 YENEEA. The CDR3 DNA is TGTGCCAGCAGCTCCACGAGGAACTATGGCTACACCTTC. This translates into CASSSTRNYGYTF.

This sequence joins TRBV6-5 and TRBJ2-1; 7 bases match TRBD1. CDR3 length: 14 residues. Trimming at V came to 7 bases and at J to 5 bases, leaving 8 bases not matched to a gene. Per germline, CDR1 MNHEY and CDR2 SVGAGI. The CDR3 reads CASTRSGTDNEQFF. The DNA for the CDR3 is TGTGCCAGCACCCGCTCCGGGACAGACAATGAGCAGTTCTTC.

The J gene is TRBJ2-5, the V gene TRBV19, with TRBD1 matching 7 bases. V was clipped by 3 bases and J by 4 bases; unmatched bases: 11. The CDR3 sequence is 16 residues long. Looked up from germline, CDR1 is LNHDA and CDR2 is SQIVND (reference sequence). The CDR3 DNA reads TGTGCCAGTAGTATGAGGGCGAGGGGGCGGGTAGAGACCCAGTACTTC. Residues: CASSMRARGRVETQYF.

The chain uses TRBV7-2 and TRBJ1-6; 7 nucleotides align to TRBD1. The V gene's germline CDR1 is SGHTA and CDR2 FQGNSA. The J segment lost 8 bases and the V segment lost 4 bases, leaving 11 bases of the junction unmatched. The CDR3 sequence is 16 residues long. CDR3 in DNA: TGTGCCAGCAGCTCCGGGACAGCAAGGGTTTATTCACCCCTCCACTTT. Translation gives CASSSGTARVYSPLHF.

This chain links TRBV29-1 with TRBJ2-2; possible D gene TRBD1, 6 bases. Germline lookup yields CDR1 SQVTM and CDR2 ANQGSEA. Trimming took off 6 bases at V and 0 bases at J, with 14 bases between the two ends. The CDR3 covers 15 residues. This chain's CDR3 is CSVLGTPTNTGELFF. In nucleotides, the CDR3 is TGCAGCGTCCTGGGGACACCCACGAACACCGGGGAGCTGTTTTTT.

This clone turned up a few times. The chain combines TRBV7-2 with TRBJ1-4; 7 positions match TRBD1. J lost 0 bases, V lost 4 bases, and 11 bases had no gene match. This CDR3 has 18 amino acids. Germline V gene data show CDR1 as SGHTA and CDR2 as FQGNSA. This CDR3 is CASSSRTGLYTTNEKLFF. DNA of the CDR3: TGTGCCAGCAGCTCACGGACAGGTCTTTATACAACTAATGAAAAACTGTTTTTT.

This clone was seen just once. The chain employs TRBV29-1 and TRBJ1-1; D remains unclear. V lost 5 bases, J lost 0 bases, and 13 bases lay in between. Germline V gene lookup returns CDR1 SQVTM and CDR2 ANQGSEA. The CDR3 is 14 amino acids. The CDR3 reads CSVRGRYMNTEAFF. The CDR3 nucleotides read TGCAGCGTTCGCGGCAGATACATGAACACTGAAGCTTTCTTT. Looking up the rest from reference TRBV29-1 and TRBJ1-1 gives the full variable domain: SAVISQKPSRDICQRGTSLTIQCQVDSQVTMMFWYRQQPGQSLTLIATANQGSEATYESGFVIDKFPISRPNLTFSTLTVSNMSPEDSSIYLCSVRGRYMNTEAFFGQGTRLTVV.

The chain carries TRBV28 and TRBJ1-3, with 8 bases matching TRBD1. Germline CDR1 reads MDHEN; CDR2 reads SYDVKM. The ends lost 4 bases at V and 5 bases at J; junction bases unmatched: 13. The CDR3 runs 17 residues. For the CDR3, the DNA is TGTGCCAGCAGTTCGCCCGGACAGGGAGTTGGAAGAAACACCATATATTTT. The encoded protein is CASSSPGQGVGRNTIYF.

This chain's CDR3 is CASSQDLRTSGIYEQYF. CDR3 nucleotide sequence: TGTGCCAGCAGCCAAGATCTGCGGACTAGCGGGATCTACGAGCAGTACTTC. The chain is built from TRBV4-2 and TRBJ2-7; TRBD2 agrees at 12 bases. Germline V gene lookup returns CDR1 LGHNA and CDR2 YNFKEQ. V dropped 0 bases and J dropped 3; count of bases not matched to a gene: 6. The CDR3 is 17 amino acids.